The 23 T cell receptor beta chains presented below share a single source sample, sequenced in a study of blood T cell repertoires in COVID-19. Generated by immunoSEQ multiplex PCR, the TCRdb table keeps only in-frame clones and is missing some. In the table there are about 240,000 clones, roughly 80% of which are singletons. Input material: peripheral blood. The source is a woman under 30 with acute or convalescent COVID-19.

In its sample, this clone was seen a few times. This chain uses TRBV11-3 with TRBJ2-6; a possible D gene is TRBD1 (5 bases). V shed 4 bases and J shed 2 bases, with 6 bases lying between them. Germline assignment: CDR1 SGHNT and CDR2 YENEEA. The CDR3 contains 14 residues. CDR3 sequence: CASSSTAGANVLTF. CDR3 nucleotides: TGTGCCAGCAGCTCGACAGCTGGGGCCAACGTCCTGACTTTC.

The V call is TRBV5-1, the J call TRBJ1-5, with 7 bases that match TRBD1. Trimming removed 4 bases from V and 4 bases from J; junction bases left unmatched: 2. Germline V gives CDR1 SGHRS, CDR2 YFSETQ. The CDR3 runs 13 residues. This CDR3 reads CASSGGQNQPQHF. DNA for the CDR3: TGCGCCAGCAGCGGGGGACAGAATCAGCCCCAGCATTTT. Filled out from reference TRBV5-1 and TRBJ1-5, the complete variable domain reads KAGVTQTPRYLIKTRGQQVTLSCSPISGHRSVSWYQQTPGQGLQFLFEYFSETQRNKGNFPGRFSGRQFSNSRSEMNVSTLELGDSALYLCASSGGQNQPQHFGDGTRLSIL.

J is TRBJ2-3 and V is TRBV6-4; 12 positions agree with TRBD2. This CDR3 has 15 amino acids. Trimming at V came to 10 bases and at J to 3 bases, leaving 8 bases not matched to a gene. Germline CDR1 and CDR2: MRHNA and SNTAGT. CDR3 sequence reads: CATQRLAGATDTQYF. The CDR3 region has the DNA TGTGCCACCCAGAGACTAGCGGGAGCGACAGATACGCAGTATTTT.

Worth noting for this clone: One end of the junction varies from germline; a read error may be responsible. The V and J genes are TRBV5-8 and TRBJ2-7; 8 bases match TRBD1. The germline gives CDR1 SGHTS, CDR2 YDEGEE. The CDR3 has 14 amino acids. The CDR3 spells CASSYGTGSSEQYF. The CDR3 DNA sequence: TGTGCCAGCAGCTACGGGACAGGATCCTCCGAGCAGTACTTC.

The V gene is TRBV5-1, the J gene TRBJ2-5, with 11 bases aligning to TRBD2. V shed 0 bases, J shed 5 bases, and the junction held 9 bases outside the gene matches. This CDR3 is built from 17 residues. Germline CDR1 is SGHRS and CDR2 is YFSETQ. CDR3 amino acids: CASSLALAGEWSETQYF. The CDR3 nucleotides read TGCGCCAGCAGCTTGGCACTAGCGGGAGAGTGGTCGGAGACCCAGTACTTC.

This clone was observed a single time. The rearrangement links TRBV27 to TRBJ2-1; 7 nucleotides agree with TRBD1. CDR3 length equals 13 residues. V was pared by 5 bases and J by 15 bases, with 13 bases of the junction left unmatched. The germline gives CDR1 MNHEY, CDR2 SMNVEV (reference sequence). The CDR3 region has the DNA TGTGCCAGCAGTCCCAAACAGGGGATCGTCCGGTTCTTC. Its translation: CASSPKQGIVRFF.

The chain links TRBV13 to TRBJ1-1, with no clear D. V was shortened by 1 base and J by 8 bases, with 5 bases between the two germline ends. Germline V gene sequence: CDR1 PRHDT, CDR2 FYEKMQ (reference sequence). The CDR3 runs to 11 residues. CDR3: CASSLVQEAFF. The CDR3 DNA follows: TGTGCCAGCAGCTTAGTTCAGGAAGCTTTCTTT.

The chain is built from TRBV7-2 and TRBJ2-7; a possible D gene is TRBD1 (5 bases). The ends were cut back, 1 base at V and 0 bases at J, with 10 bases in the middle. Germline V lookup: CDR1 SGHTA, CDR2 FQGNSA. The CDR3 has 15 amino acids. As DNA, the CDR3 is TGTGCCAGCAGCTTAGTGGACACGAGCTCCTACGAGCAGTACTTC. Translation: CASSLVDTSSYEQYF.

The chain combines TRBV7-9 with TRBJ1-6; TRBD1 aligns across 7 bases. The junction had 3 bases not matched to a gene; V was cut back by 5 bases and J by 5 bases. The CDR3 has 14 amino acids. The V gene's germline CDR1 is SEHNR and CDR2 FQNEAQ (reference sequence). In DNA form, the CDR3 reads TGTGCCAGCAGCGTGGGACAGAATAATTCACCCCTCCACTTT. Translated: CASSVGQNNSPLHF. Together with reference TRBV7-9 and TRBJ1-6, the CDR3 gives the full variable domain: DTGVSQNPRHKITKRGQNVTFRCDPISEHNRLYWYRQTLGQGPEFLTYFQNEAQLEKSRLLSDRFSAERPKGSFSTLEIQRTEQGDSAMYLCASSVGQNNSPLHFGNGTRLTVT.

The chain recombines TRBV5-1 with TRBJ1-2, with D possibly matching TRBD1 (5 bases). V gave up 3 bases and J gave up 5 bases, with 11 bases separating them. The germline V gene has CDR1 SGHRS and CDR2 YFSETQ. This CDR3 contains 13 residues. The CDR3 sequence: CASSSGESYGYTF. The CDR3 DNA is TGCGCCAGCAGCTCGGGGGAAAGTTATGGCTACACCTTC.

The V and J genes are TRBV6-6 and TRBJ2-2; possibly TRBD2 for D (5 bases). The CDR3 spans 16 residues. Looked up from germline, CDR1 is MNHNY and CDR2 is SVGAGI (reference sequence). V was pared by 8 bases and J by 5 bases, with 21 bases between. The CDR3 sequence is CASAKQLAVITGELFF. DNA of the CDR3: TGTGCCAGCGCCAAACAGCTAGCAGTAATAACCGGGGAGCTGTTTTTT.

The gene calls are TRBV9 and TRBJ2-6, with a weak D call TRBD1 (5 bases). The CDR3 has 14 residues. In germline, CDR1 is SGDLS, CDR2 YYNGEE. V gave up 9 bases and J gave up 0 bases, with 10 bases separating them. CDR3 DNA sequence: TGTGCCAACGGACACTTCTCTGGGGCCAACGTCCTGACTTTC. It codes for CANGHFSGANVLTF.

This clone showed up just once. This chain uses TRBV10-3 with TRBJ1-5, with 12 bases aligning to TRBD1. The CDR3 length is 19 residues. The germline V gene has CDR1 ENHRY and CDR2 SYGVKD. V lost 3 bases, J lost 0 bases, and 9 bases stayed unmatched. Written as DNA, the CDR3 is TGTGCCATCAGTGACGGTCGGGACAGGGGGCAGAGTAGCAATCAGCCCCAGCATTTT. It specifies CAISDGRDRGQSSNQPQHF.

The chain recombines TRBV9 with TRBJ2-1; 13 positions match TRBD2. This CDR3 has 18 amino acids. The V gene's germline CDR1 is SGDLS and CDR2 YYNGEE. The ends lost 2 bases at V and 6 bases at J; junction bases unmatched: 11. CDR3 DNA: TGTGCCAGCAGCGTCGGAGGGGTAACTAGCGGGAGGGCCAATGAGCAGTTCTTC. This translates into CASSVGGVTSGRANEQFF.

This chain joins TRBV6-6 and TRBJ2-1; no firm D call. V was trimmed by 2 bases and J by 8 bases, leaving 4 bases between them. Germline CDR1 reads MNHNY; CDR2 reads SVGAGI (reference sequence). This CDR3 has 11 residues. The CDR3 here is CASSYIDEQFF. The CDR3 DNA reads TGTGCCAGCAGTTACATAGATGAGCAGTTCTTC.

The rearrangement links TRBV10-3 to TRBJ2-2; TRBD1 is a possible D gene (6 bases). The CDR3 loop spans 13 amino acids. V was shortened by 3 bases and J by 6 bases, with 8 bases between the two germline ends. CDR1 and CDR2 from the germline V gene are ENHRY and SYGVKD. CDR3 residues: CAISDRGPGELFF. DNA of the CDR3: TGTGCCATCAGTGACAGGGGTCCCGGGGAGCTGTTTTTT.

CDR3 in amino acids: CASRNLGTSVGSYNEQFF. The CDR3 coding sequence is TGTGCCAGCAGGAACCTCGGGACTAGCGTAGGCTCCTACAATGAGCAGTTCTTC. J is TRBJ2-1 and V is TRBV6-4; 10 bases fit TRBD2. Trimming cost V 6 bases and J 0 bases; bases outside gene matches: 11. Per the germline V gene, CDR1 is MRHNA and CDR2 is SNTAGT. This CDR3 comprises 18 residues.

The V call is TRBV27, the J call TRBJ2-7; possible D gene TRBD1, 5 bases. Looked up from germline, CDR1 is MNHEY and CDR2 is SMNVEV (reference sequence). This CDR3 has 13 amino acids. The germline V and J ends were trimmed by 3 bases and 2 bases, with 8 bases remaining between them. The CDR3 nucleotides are TGTGCCAGCAGTTTGGGGCAGACCTACGAGCAGTACTTC. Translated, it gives CASSLGQTYEQYF.

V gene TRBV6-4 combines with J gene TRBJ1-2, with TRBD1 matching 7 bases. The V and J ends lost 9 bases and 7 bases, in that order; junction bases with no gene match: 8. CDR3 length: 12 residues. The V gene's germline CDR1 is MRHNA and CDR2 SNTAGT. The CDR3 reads CARLQGILGYTF. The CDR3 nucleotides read TGTGCCAGACTACAGGGGATTCTTGGCTACACCTTC.

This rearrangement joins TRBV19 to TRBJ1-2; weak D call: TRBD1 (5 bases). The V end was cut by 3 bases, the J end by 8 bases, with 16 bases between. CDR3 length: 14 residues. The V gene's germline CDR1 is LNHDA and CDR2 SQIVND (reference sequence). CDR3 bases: TGTGCCAGTAGTATCCTTTCGGGGGTCGGCGGCTACACCTTC. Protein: CASSILSGVGGYTF.

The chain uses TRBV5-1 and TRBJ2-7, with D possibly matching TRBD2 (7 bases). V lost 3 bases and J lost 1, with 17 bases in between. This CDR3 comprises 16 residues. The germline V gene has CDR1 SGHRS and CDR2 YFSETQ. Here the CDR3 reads CASSYMVGGPSYEQYF. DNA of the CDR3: TGCGCCAGCAGCTACATGGTGGGGGGGCCTTCCTACGAGCAGTACTTC.

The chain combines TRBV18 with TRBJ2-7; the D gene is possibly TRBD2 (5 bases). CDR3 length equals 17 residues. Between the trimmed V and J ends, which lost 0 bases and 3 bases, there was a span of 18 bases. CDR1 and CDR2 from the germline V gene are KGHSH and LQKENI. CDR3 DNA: TGTGCCAGCTCACCACCCCGGGGTTCCGTCGGAGTCTACGAGCAGTACTTC. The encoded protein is CASSPPRGSVGVYEQYF.

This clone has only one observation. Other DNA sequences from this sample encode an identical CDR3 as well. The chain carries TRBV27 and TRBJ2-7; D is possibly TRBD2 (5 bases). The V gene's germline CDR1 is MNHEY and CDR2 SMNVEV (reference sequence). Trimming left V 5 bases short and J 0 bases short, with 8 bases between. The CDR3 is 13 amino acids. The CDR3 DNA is TGTGCCAGCAGTCTCAGCGGCTCCTACGAGCAGTACTTC. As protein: CASSLSGSYEQYF.